Listed below are T cell receptor beta chains from one sample, sequenced in a study of CD8+ T cells in alopecia areata. The method was immunoSEQ multiplex PCR; TCRdb's version includes in-frame clones alone and lacks a portion of them. The table records fewer than 150,000 clones, 50% to 60% of them present only once. The specimen comprised CD4+ T cells sorted from blood, sampled at week 0. The receptors were gathered from a human donor with alopecia areata. The conserved cysteine and the conserved F or W are not part of the CDR3 here. Rows may omit the clone size; those that give it use once, few, many or a size class.

v_call | clone_size | cdr3_aa
TRBV28 | . | ASSELAGPNNEQF
TRBV9 | . | ASSVGGAQETQY
TRBV19 | . | ASSPSNRALNTEAF
TRBV5-6 | . | ASSLWAGTYEQY
TRBV5-6 | . | ASSLGTYEQY
TRBV10-3 | . | AIDGSSTDTQY
TRBV11-1 | . | ASSSRNDEAF
TRBV2 | once | ASSARGSDYGYT
TRBV4-2 | many | ASSQGVRAGGTDTQY
TRBV7-8 | . | ASSQQTGAGNTIY
TRBV29-1 | . | SVDGGGGISYT
TRBV28 | . | ASIGGSSYNEQF
TRBV19 | . | ASSPQGQASVQPQH
TRBV27 | . | ASSLAGTGDTEAF
TRBV6-1 | . | ASSVRTSGSGEQF
TRBV5-1 | few | ASSLGDSLYEQY
TRBV19 | few | ASSTDRFGGTQY
TRBV5-1 | . | ASSLEGSTYNEQF
TRBV30 | . | AWSPGQGDGYT
TRBV6-5 | . | ASSYSNVGSEQF
TRBV6-6 | few | ASSYSRASGTGELF
TRBV4-1 | . | ASSLLPAPATGELF
TRBV29-1 | once | SAERAGGNTIY
TRBV5-4 | few | ASSLRDRASPLH
TRBV7-2 | . | ASSLAMGGRIDQPQH
TRBV9 | . | ASSVAIGQTDTQY
TRBV5-5 | . | ASRVRQGITYEQY
TRBV5-1 | . | ASSTSQGRQF
TRBV7-3 | . | ASSQAGGPSTQY
TRBV4-3 | . | ASSQERGHNQPQH
TRBV7-9 | . | ASSRIGDRWYQETQY
TRBV27 | . | ASSPSADTQY
TRBV29-1 | . | SVGQGVGVCEQY
TRBV5-1 | once | ASSLASDSYEQY
TRBV6-6 | . | ASSLDRGKYEQY
TRBV23-1 | . | ASWHTGATFPKNIQY
TRBV25-1 | few | ASSGPATSWGYT
TRBV4-3 | . | ASSQETLEETQY
TRBV19 | few | ASSFSGRDYEQY
TRBV7-2 | . | ASSLDGLRETQY
TRBV29-1 | . | SVDVTGELF
TRBV7-2 | . | ASSLYGFGGGGAYEQY
TRBV5-1 | . | ASSLAPGAQREQY
TRBV29-1 | few | SVGRNTEAF
TRBV30 | few | AWSVNREPSNQPQH
TRBV19 | . | ASTFDSSGANVLT